This record looks at one T cell receptor (beta chain) sequence and its context. The data are from a study of cytotoxic CD8 clonotypes in ibrutinib-treated CLL. The overall study: The group held about 11 relapsed/refractory and fewer than 16 treatment-naive patients, with some 17 IGHV unmutated. The sample average was 255,043 productive templates and 85,000 to 95,000 productive rearrangements.

The intended depth for sequencing was 1 in 200,000 to 1 in 1 million T cells. Generated by immunoSEQ multiplex PCR, the TCRdb table keeps only in-frame clones and is missing some. The top ten hold roughly 21% of the sample, which has approximately 53,000 clones, 83% seen once. Germline V lookup: CDR1 SGHVS, CDR2 FNYEAQ. This CDR3 is built from 14 residues. V was clipped by 1 base and J by 8 bases; unmatched bases: 4. Sequenced material: PBMCs, taken after 24 months of ibrutinib treatment. The chain carries TRBV7-6 and TRBJ1-4; 7 positions agree with TRBD1. The sequence came from a human donor with chronic lymphocytic leukemia. The CDR3 sequence is CASSLGDRIEKLFF. Written as DNA, the CDR3 is TGTGCCAGCAGCTTAGGGGACAGAATAGAAAAACTGTTTTTT.